The present entry profiles one TCR beta chain with its context. By how much of the sample it makes up, this clonotype is medium-sized (0.01 to 0.1%). Its specific antigen is unknown. Base qualities are not recorded, but no much larger clone differs from it by a single base. V was cut back by 6 bases and J by 2 bases, leaving a gap of 10 bases between them. CDR1 and CDR2, looked up from the germline V gene, are MRHNA and SNTAGT. Taken from cysteine to phenylalanine, the CDR3 has 14 residues. Here the CDR3 DNA is all that survives: 42 bases in frame from base 1. These data belong to a study of T cell repertoires in aging, cancer and after chemotherapy (dated 2019 in TCRdb). In the study overall: Donors spanned six age groups from 30 or younger to 70 or older, with at least three individuals per group. Control TCR repertoires from healthy donors were recorded across several months to years, and re-sampling revealed clear clonal overlap. In total, the full dataset held millions of TCR reads. The study profiled peripheral blood TCR beta repertoires from healthy donors and cancer patients to examine immunoaging and T cell reconstitution after chemotherapy. A cohort of 220 or so cancer patients (approximately 90 with hematological and some 120 with solid cancers) was assembled, and approximately 97 healthy donors were included as a reference group.

Rearranged TRB sequences spanning V, D and J segments were amplified in a multiplex touch-down PCR with a mixed TRB-A/B primer pool. Illumina adapters and sample indices were added to the amplicons in two consecutive PCR reactions performed with Phusion HS II polymerase. The amplicons were purified from gel with the NucleoSpin Gel and PCR Clean-up kit and then assessed with Qubit and an Agilent 2100 Bioanalyzer. Sequencing of libraries was carried out on an Illumina MiSeq in 600-cycle, single-indexed, paired-end runs. From the authors' description of their analysis: MiXCR versions 2.12 and 3.0.5 were used to process the TRB sequences. Each unique CDR3 nucleotide sequence was treated as one clone, and only productive sequences with two or more reads were kept. Repertoire metrics included Shannon diversity, evenness, clonality (one minus evenness), and alpha-parameterized diversity profiles from alpha 0 to 5. The IGoR algorithm was used to compute generation probabilities of clones in paired pre- and post-chemotherapy samples. TCRdb passed the public sequencing reads through fastp at Q25 and MiXCR, retaining productive beta sequences. Each entry is one CDR3 protein sequence, shown with its most common DNA and genes. The authors' filters were not applied to this entry. Here the sample has 5,000 to 6,500 distinct CDR3 sequences; 21% occur a single time. 3.7% of the sample belongs to the ten largest clones.

Genomic DNA extracted from peripheral blood, rather than sorted cells or RNA, was used as the source for amplification of TCR beta rearrangements. Broader findings and caveats from the paper: In healthy donors, the decline in TCR diversity with age was mainly due to loss of richness, whereas in cancer patients loss of evenness also played a role. An increase in median generation probability over the chemotherapy interval was observed in both cancer cohorts, suggesting that the repertoire was reconstituted through rebound thymic output. It was noted by the authors that conclusions about immunological memory after chemotherapy cannot be drawn from the repertoire data. Significantly lower blood TCR diversity and higher clonality were observed in untreated patients with hematological or solid cancers than in age-matched healthy donors.

The rearrangement combines TRBV6-4 with TRBJ2-2; the D segment could be TRBD1, given 6 matching bases. The receptor comes from a human donor in good health. The donor label of this sample is uncertain. The sample comprised blood. The CDR3 corresponds to CASSEDSNTGELFF. In nucleotide form, the sequence is TGTGCCAGCAGCGAGGACAGCAACACCGGGGAGCTGTTTTTT.